These 20 T cell receptor beta chains share one sample of origin, sequenced in a study of regulatory T cells in long-lasting Graves disease. Arm-PCR with iRepertoire HTBI primers amplified the CDR3 regions for these TCR beta libraries. TCRdb fed the multiplex PCR reads into MiXCR, producing one record per CDR3 protein. The sample lists hundreds of thousands of distinct CDR3 sequences, about 20% occurring once. Noted time point: persistent/refractory GD, antithyroid drugs over 5 years with positive TRAb. After RNA was extracted from PBMCs, the TCR library was made from it. Here the sequenced sample was peripheral blood mononuclear cells (PBMCs), taken when the disease was refractory, from a patient treated with antithyroid drugs. These receptor sequences come from a female donor with Graves disease.

The rearrangement joins TRBV9 to TRBJ2-7, with D perhaps TRBD1 (6 bases). With 0 bases removed from V and 3 bases from J, the gap between germline ends came to 10 bases. The CDR3 runs 14 residues. The V gene's germline CDR1 is SGDLS and CDR2 YYNGEE. CDR3 sequence: CASSVGTENYEQYF. CDR3 sequence (DNA): TGTGCCAGCAGCGTAGGGACAGAGAACTACGAGCAGTACTTC. Full variable domain (missing parts from reference TRBV9 and TRBJ2-7): DSGVTQTPKHLITATGQRVTLRCSPRSGDLSVYWYQQSLDQGLQFLIQYYNGEERAKGNILERFSAQQFPDLHSELNLSSLELGDSALYFCASSVGTENYEQYFGPGTRLTVT.

CDR3 sequence reads: CASSTRNRVQYF. DNA of the CDR3: TGTGCCAGTAGTACCAGAAACAGGGTTCAGTACTTC. The gene calls are TRBV19 and TRBJ2-4, with D perhaps matching TRBD1 (6 bases). The V end lost 4 bases, the J end lost 11 bases, and 12 bases lay between the germline ends. This CDR3 is 12 amino acids long. CDR1 and CDR2 from the germline V gene are LNHDA and SQIVND (reference sequence).

A word on this clonotype: This may stem from a read error, because a much larger clone lies one nucleotide away. The CDR3 end shows no conserved phenylalanine or tryptophan, and so a read error is likely. The V gene is TRBV27, the J gene TRBJ1-5; unclear D gene. The CDR3 length is 16 residues. CDR1 MNHEY and CDR2 SMNVEV come from the germline V gene (reference sequence). Deletions cut 5 bases from V and 9 bases from J, with 23 bases between. In nucleotides, the CDR3 is TGTGCCAGCAGTCCCACCATTGGGGTCTCAGGATCGCCCCAGCATCTT. This sequence encodes CASSPTIGVSGSPQHL.

This clonotype came up a few times. The chain joins TRBV19 to TRBJ2-7, with TRBD1 identical over 11 bases. The CDR3 sequence is 14 residues long. Germline V gives CDR1 LNHDA, CDR2 SQIVND (reference sequence). With 10 bases clipped from V and 6 bases from J, the junction kept 11 bases outside the gene matches. The CDR3 loop is CATKRTGGLSEQYF. In DNA, the CDR3 is TGTGCCACCAAGCGGACAGGGGGCTTGAGCGAGCAGTACTTC.

In this sample, this clonotype turned up a few times. This rearrangement joins TRBV6-2 or TRBV6-3 to TRBJ2-7; possibly TRBD2 for D (5 bases). The CDR3 consists of 15 residues. V lost 8 bases and J lost 0, with 17 bases in between. Germline CDR1 MNHEY, CDR2 SVGEGT. The CDR3 region is CASGIEAVASYEQYF. The CDR3, as DNA: TGTGCCAGCGGGATCGAAGCGGTCGCCTCCTACGAGCAGTACTTC.

This clonotype has only a few counts. The chain employs TRBV7-9 and TRBJ2-5, with D possibly TRBD1 on 6 matching bases. Trimming left V 5 bases short and J 4 bases short, with 17 bases between. CDR1 is SEHNR, CDR2 FQNEAQ, per germline (reference sequence). The CDR3 extends over 15 amino acids. The CDR3 spells CASSPGVPPTETQYF. The CDR3 nucleotides read TGTGCCAGCAGCCCAGGGGTCCCCCCGACAGAGACCCAGTACTTC.

V is TRBV6-2 or TRBV6-3 and J is TRBJ2-2; D might be TRBD2 (5 bases). The CDR3 runs 16 residues. V gave up 0 bases and J gave up 4 bases, with 12 bases separating them. The germline gives CDR1 MNHEY, CDR2 SVGEGT. For the CDR3, the DNA is TGTGCCAGCAGTTACTCCAGGAGGATGAGCACCGGGGAGCTGTTTTTT. It translates to CASSYSRRMSTGELFF.

The rearrangement links TRBV7-9 to TRBJ2-5; 13 nucleotides agree with TRBD2. The CDR3 has 15 residues. Trimming at V came to 5 bases and at J to 5 bases, leaving 5 bases not matched to a gene. Germline V lookup: CDR1 SEHNR, CDR2 FQNEAQ (reference sequence). The CDR3 is CASSPGLAGDETQYF. The CDR3 nucleotides are TGTGCCAGCAGCCCCGGACTAGCGGGAGACGAGACCCAGTACTTC.

The V call is TRBV7-9, the J call TRBJ1-2; D gene ambiguous. Trimming took off 5 bases at V and 3 bases at J, with 19 bases between the two ends. Germline-derived CDR1 and CDR2 are SEHNR and FQNEAQ (reference sequence). CDR3 length: 16 amino acids. In nucleotides, the CDR3 is TGTGCCAGCAGCCCCCCCCTGGTGGGGTTTGACTATGGCTACACCTTC. Encoded protein: CASSPPLVGFDYGYTF.

This clonotype was observed a few times. The J gene is TRBJ2-7, the V gene TRBV20-1; D may be TRBD1 or TRBD2 (5 bases each). This CDR3 region has 15 residues. Trimming removed 0 bases from V and 6 bases from J, with 18 bases in between. Germline V lookup: CDR1 DFQATT, CDR2 SNEGSKA (reference sequence). The CDR3 region is CSAREEWDQTGEQYF. For the CDR3, the DNA is TGCAGTGCTAGAGAAGAGTGGGACCAGACCGGCGAGCAGTACTTC.

This clonotype was observed a few times. V and J are TRBV18 and TRBJ1-2; maybe TRBD1 (5 bases). The CDR3 consists of 15 residues. From germline, CDR1 is KGHSH and CDR2 LQKENI. V was shortened by 2 bases and J by 1 base, with 11 bases between the two germline ends. Written as DNA, the CDR3 is TGTGCCAGCTCACCAGGGGACGGCAGTAACTATGGCTACACCTTC. It translates to CASSPGDGSNYGYTF. Based on the CDR3 plus reference TRBV18 and TRBJ1-2, the full variable domain is NAGVMQNPRHLVRRRGQEARLRCSPMKGHSHVYWYRQLPEEGLKFMVYLQKENIIDESGMPKERFSAEFPKEGPSILRIQQVVRGDSAAYFCASSPGDGSNYGYTFGSGTRLTVV.

The chain combines TRBV5-6 with TRBJ1-2, with TRBD1 matching 12 bases. CDR1 and CDR2 from the germline V gene are SGHDT and YYEEEE. V shed 2 bases, J shed 8 bases, and the junction held 13 bases outside the gene matches. The CDR3 extends over 17 amino acids. CDR3 sequence (DNA): TGTGCCAGCAGCTTCTCCGGGACAGGGGGCGTTACAGGAGGCTACACCTTC. As protein: CASSFSGTGGVTGGYTF.

The rearrangement uses TRBV29-1 and TRBJ1-3, with 7 bases fitting TRBD1. V shed 6 bases and J 0 bases; nucleotides not matched to a gene: 5. CDR3 size: 14 residues. CDR1 SQVTM and CDR2 ANQGSEA come from the germline V gene. The CDR3 loop reads CSVIQGFSGNTIYF. The CDR3 DNA reads TGCAGCGTGATACAGGGGTTCTCTGGAAACACCATATATTTT.

CDR3 protein: CASSQDLAGGSEQYF. The CDR3 DNA reads as TGCGCCAGCAGCCAAGATCTAGCGGGAGGTTCCGAGCAGTACTTC. The chain couples TRBV4-3 to TRBJ2-7, with 11 bases aligning to TRBD2. This CDR3 contains 15 residues. With V trimmed by 0 bases and J by 6 bases, 4 bases remained unmatched. CDR1 is LGHNA, CDR2 YSLEER, per germline.

In its sample, this clonotype was seen a few times. The chain joins TRBV30 to TRBJ1-1; D is ambiguous. Germline values: CDR1 GTSNPN, CDR2 SVGIG (reference sequence). Trimming pared 2 bases from V and 11 bases from J, leaving 15 bases between. The CDR3 runs to 12 residues. The CDR3 region has the DNA TGTGCCTGGAGTCCAGGCCAAGTGGGGGCTTTCTTT. This translates into CAWSPGQVGAFF.

This clonotype was counted many times. V is TRBV6-2 or TRBV6-3 and J is TRBJ1-1; D is ambiguous. The length of the CDR3 is 13 residues. Per germline, CDR1 MNHEY and CDR2 SVGEGT. Trimming removed 6 bases at V and 4 bases at J, with 12 bases between. This CDR3 is CASSHPGGTEAFF. The CDR3 DNA reads as TGTGCCAGCAGCCACCCTGGAGGCACTGAAGCTTTCTTT.

The rearrangement links TRBV29-1 to TRBJ1-1; 9 bases agree with TRBD1. V dropped 7 bases and J dropped 7; count of bases not matched to a gene: 10. This CDR3 has 13 residues. Germline V lookup: CDR1 SQVTM, CDR2 ANQGSEA. The CDR3 bases are TGCAGCGCACCGGACAGGGGAGGGGGTGAAGCTTTCTTT. It specifies CSAPDRGGGEAFF. The full variable domain, its missing parts supplied by reference TRBV29-1 and TRBJ1-1, is SAVISQKPSRDICQRGTSLTIQCQVDSQVTMMFWYRQQPGQSLTLIATANQGSEATYESGFVIDKFPISRPNLTFSTLTVSNMSPEDSSIYLCSAPDRGGGEAFFGQGTRLTVV.

The chain joins TRBV7-2 to TRBJ1-1; TRBD1 matches 7 bases. CDR3 size: 16 residues. The trim removed 0 bases at V and 4 bases at J, leaving 8 bases unmatched. The germline V gene has CDR1 SGHTA and CDR2 FQGNSA. The CDR3 bases are TGTGCCAGCAGCTTAGCGGGGGGACAGATTGGCACTGAAGCTTTCTTT. Amino acids: CASSLAGGQIGTEAFF.

This clonotype was detected many times. V usage is TRBV20-1 and J usage is TRBJ1-1; no clear D gene. V was cut by 4 bases and J by 1 base, with 4 bases left in between. The CDR3 has 11 amino acids. Germline V gene sequence: CDR1 DFQATT, CDR2 SNEGSKA (reference sequence). CDR3 residues: CSAIKNTEAFF. CDR3 DNA: TGCAGTGCTATAAAGAACACTGAAGCTTTCTTT.

This clonotype came up many times. The V and J genes are TRBV7-2 and TRBJ1-6, with a possible D match to TRBD1 (6 bases). This CDR3 spans 16 amino acids. With 5 bases removed from V and 7 bases from J, the gap between germline ends came to 18 bases. Germline values: CDR1 SGHTA, CDR2 FQGNSA. CDR3 bases: TGTGCCAGCAGCCAAGGGGGGGGGCGCGGAAATTCACCCCTCCACTTT. This translates into CASSQGGGRGNSPLHF.